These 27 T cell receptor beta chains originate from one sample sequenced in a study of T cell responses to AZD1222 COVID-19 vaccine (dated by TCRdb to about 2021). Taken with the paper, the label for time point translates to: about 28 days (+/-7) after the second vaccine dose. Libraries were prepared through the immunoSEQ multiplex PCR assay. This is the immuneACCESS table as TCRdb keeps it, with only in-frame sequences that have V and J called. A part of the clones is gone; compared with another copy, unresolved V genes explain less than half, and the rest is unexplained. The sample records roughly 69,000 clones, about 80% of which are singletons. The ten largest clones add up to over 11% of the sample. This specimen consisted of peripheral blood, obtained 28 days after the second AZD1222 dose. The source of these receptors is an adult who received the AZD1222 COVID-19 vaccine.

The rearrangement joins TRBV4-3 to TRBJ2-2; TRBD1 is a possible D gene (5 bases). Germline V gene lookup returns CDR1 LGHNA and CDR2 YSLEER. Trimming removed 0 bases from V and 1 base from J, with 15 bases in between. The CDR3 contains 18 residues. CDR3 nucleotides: TGCGCCAGCAGCCAAGAAGCCAAGGGGCCACAGAACACCGGGGAGCTGTTTTTT. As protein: CASSQEAKGPQNTGELFF.

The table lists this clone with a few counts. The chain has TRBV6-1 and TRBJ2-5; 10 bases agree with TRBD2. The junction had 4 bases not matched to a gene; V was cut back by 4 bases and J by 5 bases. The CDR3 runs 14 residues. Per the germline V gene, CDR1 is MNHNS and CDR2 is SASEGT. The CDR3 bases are TGTGCCAGCAGTGGAGCGGGGGGGAGGGAGACCCAGTACTTC. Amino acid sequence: CASSGAGGRETQYF.

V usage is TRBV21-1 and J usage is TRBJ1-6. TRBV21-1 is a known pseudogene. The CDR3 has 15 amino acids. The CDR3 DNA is TGTGCCAGCAGCAACCCCCGGACTGGGAATTCACCCCTCCACTTT. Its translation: CASSNPRTGNSPLHF.

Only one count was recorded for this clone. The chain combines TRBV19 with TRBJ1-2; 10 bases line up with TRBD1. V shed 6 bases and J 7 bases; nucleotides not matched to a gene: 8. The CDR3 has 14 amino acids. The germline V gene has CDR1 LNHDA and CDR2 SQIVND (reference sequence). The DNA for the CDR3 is TGTGCCAGTAGCACTTTGGGACAGGGGTCTGGCTACACCTTC. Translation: CASSTLGQGSGYTF.

The CDR3 DNA reads TGCGCCAGCAGCCCCGGACAGGGTAATGAAAAACTGTTTTTT. Amino acid sequence: CASSPGQGNEKLFF. The chain recombines TRBV5-1 with TRBJ1-4; 8 bases align to TRBD1. The germline CDR1 and CDR2 sequences are SGHRS and YFSETQ. The V segment lost 4 bases and the J segment 4 bases; nucleotides outside the gene matches: 3. The CDR3 has 14 amino acids.

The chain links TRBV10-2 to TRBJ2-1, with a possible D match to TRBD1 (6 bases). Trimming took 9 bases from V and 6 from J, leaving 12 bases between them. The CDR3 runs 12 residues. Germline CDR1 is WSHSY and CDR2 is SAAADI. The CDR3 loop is CASTDRINEQFF. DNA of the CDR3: TGCGCCAGTACAGACAGGATCAATGAGCAGTTCTTC.

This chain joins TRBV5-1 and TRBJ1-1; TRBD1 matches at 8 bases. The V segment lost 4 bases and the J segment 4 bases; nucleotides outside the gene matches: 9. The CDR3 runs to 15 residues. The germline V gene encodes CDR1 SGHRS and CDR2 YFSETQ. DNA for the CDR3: TGCGCCAGCAGCCCAGGGGGCGCCGTGGGCACTGAAGCTTTCTTT. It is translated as CASSPGGAVGTEAFF.

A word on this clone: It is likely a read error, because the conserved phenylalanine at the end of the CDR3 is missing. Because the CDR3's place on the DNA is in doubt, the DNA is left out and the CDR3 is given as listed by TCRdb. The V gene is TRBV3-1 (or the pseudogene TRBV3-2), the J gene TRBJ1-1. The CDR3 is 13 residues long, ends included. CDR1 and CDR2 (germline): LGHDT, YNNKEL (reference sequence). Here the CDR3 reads CASSQDLQTAAVI.

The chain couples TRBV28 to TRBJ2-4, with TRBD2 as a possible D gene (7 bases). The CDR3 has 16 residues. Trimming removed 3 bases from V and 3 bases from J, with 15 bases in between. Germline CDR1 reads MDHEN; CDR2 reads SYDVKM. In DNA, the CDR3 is TGTGCCAGCAGTTTCCCGAGGGGGGGCGGCAAAAACATTCAGTACTTC. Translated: CASSFPRGGGKNIQYF.

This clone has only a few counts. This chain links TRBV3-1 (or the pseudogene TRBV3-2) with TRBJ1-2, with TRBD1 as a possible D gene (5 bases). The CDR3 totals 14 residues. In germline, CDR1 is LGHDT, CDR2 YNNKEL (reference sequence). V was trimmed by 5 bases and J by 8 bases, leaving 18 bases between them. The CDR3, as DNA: TGTGCCAGCAGCTCCCACGGGGGATCAAGGGGCTACACCTTC. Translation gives CASSSHGGSRGYTF.

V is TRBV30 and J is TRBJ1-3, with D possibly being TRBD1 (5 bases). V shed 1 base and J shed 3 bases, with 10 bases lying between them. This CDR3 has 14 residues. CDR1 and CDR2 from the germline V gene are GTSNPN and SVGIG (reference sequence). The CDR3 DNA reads TGTGCCTGGAGTGGTCAGGGTCTTGGAAACACCATATATTTT. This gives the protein CAWSGQGLGNTIYF.

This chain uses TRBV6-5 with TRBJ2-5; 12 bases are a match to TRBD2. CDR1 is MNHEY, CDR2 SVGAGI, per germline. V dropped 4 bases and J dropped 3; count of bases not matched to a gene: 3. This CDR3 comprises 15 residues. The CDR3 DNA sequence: TGTGCCAGCAGTTTTACTAGCGGGGGGAAAGAGACCCAGTACTTC. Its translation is CASSFTSGGKETQYF.

The CDR3 nucleotides are TGTGCCAGCAGCCTGACAGGGGCGAGAAACACCATATATTTT. Translated: CASSLTGARNTIYF. The chain is built from TRBV5-4 and TRBJ1-3; 8 bases agree with TRBD1. Germline V CDR1 and CDR2: SGHNT, YYREEE (reference sequence). V was pared by 4 bases and J by 5 bases, with 5 bases of the junction left unmatched. This CDR3 is 14 amino acids long.

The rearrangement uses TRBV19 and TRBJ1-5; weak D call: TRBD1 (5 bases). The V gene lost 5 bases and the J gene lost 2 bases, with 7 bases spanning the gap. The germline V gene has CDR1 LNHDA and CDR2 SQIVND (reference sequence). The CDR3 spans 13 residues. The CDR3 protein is CASSQGGNQPQHF. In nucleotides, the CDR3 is TGTGCCAGTAGTCAAGGGGGCAATCAGCCCCAGCATTTT. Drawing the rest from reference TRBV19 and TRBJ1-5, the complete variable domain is DGGITQSPKYLFRKEGQNVTLSCEQNLNHDAMYWYRQDPGQGLRLIYYSQIVNDFQKGDIAEGYSVSREKKESFPLTVTSAQKNPTAFYLCASSQGGNQPQHFGDGTRLSIL.

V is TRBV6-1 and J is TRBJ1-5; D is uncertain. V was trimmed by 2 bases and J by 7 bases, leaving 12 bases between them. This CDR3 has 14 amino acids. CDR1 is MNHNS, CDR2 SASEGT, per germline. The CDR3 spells CASSEFAARQPQHF. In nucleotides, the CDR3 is TGTGCCAGCAGTGAATTTGCAGCGAGGCAGCCCCAGCATTTT.

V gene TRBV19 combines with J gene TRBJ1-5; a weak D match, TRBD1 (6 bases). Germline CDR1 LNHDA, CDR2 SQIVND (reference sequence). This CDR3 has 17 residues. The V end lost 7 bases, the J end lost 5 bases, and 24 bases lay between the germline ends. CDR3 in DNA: TGTGCCAGTAACGGGGGGGCGATTAGGGGTTGGGATCAGCCCCAGCATTTT. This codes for CASNGGAIRGWDQPQHF.

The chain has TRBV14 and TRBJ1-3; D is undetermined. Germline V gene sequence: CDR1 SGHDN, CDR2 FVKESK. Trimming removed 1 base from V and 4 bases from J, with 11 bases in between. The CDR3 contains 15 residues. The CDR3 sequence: CASSQGWGSGNTIYF. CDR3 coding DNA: TGTGCCAGCAGCCAAGGGTGGGGATCCGGAAACACCATATATTTT.

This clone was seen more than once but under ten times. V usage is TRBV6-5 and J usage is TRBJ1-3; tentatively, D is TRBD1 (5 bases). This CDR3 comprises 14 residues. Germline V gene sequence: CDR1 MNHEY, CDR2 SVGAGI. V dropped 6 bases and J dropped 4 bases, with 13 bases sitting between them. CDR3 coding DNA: TGTGCCAGCAGATTCAGGACAAACGGAAACACCATATATTTT. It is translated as CASRFRTNGNTIYF.

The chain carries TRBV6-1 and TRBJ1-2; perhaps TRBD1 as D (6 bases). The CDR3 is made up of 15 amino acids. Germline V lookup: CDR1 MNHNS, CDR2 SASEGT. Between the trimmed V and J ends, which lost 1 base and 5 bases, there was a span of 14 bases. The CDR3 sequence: CASSEDPGASYGYTF. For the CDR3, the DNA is TGTGCCAGCAGTGAAGATCCGGGGGCGAGTTATGGCTACACCTTC.

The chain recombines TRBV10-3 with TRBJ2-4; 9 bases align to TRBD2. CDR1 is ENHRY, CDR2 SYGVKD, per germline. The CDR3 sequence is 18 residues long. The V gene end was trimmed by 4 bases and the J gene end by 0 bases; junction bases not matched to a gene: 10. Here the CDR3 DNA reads TGTGCCATCAGTGCTAACCCTAGCGGGGATATAGCCAAAAACATTCAGTACTTC. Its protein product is CAISANPSGDIAKNIQYF.

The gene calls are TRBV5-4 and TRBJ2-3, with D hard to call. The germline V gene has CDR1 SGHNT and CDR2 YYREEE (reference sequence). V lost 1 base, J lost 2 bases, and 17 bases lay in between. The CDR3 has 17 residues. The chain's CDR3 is CASSLLGNRPNTDTQYF. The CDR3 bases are TGTGCCAGCAGCTTGCTAGGGAACAGACCAAACACAGATACGCAGTATTTT.

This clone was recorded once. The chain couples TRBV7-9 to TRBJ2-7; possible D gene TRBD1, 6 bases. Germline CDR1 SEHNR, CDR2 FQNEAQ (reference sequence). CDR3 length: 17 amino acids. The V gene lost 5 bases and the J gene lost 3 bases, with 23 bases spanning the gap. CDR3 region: CASSPLWGQPHIYEQYF. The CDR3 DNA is TGTGCCAGCAGCCCACTCTGGGGGCAACCGCATATCTACGAGCAGTACTTC.

CDR3 sequence: CASSQTVYGYTF. CDR3 bases: TGTGCCAGCAGCCAGACAGTCTATGGCTACACCTTC. The chain is built from TRBV5-4 and TRBJ1-2, with TRBD1 as a possible D gene (5 bases). The CDR3 contains 12 residues. V was shortened by 4 bases and J by 4 bases, with 8 bases between the two germline ends. CDR1 and CDR2 (germline): SGHNT, YYREEE (reference sequence).

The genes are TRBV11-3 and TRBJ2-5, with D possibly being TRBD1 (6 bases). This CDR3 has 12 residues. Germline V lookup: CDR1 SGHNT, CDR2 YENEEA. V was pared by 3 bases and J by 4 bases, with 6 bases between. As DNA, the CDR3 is TGTGCCAGCAGCTTCAGGGGAGAGACCCAGTACTTC. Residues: CASSFRGETQYF.

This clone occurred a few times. The chain's CDR3 is CASSALSGAGTDTQYF. The CDR3 DNA reads as TGTGCCAGCAGCGCACTTAGCGGGGCCGGCACAGATACGCAGTATTTT. This rearrangement joins TRBV9 to TRBJ2-3; 8 bases are a match to TRBD2. Germline V gene data show CDR1 as SGDLS and CDR2 as YYNGEE. The V and J ends lost 3 bases and 1 base, in that order; junction bases with no gene match: 7. CDR3 length equals 16 residues. Drawing the rest from reference TRBV9 and TRBJ2-3, the complete variable domain is DSGVTQTPKHLITATGQRVTLRCSPRSGDLSVYWYQQSLDQGLQFLIQYYNGEERAKGNILERFSAQQFPDLHSELNLSSLELGDSALYFCASSALSGAGTDTQYFGPGTRLTVL.

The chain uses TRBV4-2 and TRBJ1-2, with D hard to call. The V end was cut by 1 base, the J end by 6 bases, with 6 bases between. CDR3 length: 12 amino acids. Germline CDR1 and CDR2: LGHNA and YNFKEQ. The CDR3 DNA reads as TGTGCCAGCAGCCAAGTTTTAGATGGCTACACCTTC. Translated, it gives CASSQVLDGYTF.

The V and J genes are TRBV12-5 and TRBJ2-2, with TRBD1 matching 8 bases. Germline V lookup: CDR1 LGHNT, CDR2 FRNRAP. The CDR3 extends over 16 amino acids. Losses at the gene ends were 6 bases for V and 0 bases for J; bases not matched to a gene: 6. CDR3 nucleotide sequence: TGTGCTAGTGGGAAGGGACAGGCCGCGAACACCGGGGAGCTGTTTTTT. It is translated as CASGKGQAANTGELFF.